This T cell receptor beta chain was found in a study of cytomegalovirus exposure and HLA in healthy donors. The CDR3 is 14 amino acids. The V gene lost 3 bases and the J gene lost 7 bases, with 15 bases spanning the gap. CDR1 and CDR2 (germline): ENHRY, SYGVKD. This clone has only a few counts. This PCR relied on a set of 60 Vbeta primers and 13 Jbeta primers. Only in-frame clones appear in the TCRdb table, and some are missing; sequencing was by immunoSEQ multiplex PCR. The data show roughly 140,000 clones, with about 80% seen just once and about 5% held by the top ten. The sequence was collected from a male donor in good health and CMV-seronegative. Sequencing used PBMCs. The V and J genes are TRBV10-3 and TRBJ1-2; no reliable D call. CDR3 protein: CAISELPRGVGYTF. CDR3 coding DNA: TGTGCCATCAGTGAACTACCGAGAGGTGTTGGCTACACCTTC.